Each of the 4 T cell receptor beta chains below was sequenced from the same sample in a study of cytomegalovirus exposure and HLA in healthy donors (dated by TCRdb to about 2017). The library came from the immunoSEQ multiplex PCR assay. For the multiplex PCR, a mixture combining 60 forward primers for TCR Vbeta segments and 13 reverse primers for TCR Jbeta segments was used. TCRdb took over this immuneACCESS table, retaining in-frame rearrangements with V and J assigned. Such tables are incomplete; in checked studies, under half of the missing clones stem from an unresolved V gene, and the remainder is unexplained. Here the sample has 180,000 or so clones; less than 85% occur a single time. Less than 2% of the sample is held by the ten biggest clonotypes. The sequenced sample consisted of PBMCs. These receptors originate from a male donor in good health and CMV-seronegative.

The chain combines TRBV7-2 with TRBJ2-1; D gene ambiguous. The germline gives CDR1 SGHTA, CDR2 FQGNSA. This CDR3 comprises 13 residues. Trimming shortened V by 2 bases and J by 8 bases, and 10 bases separated the two germline ends. CDR3 residues: CASSLRPQDEQFF. The CDR3 DNA follows: TGTGCCAGCAGCTTAAGGCCTCAGGATGAGCAGTTCTTC. Full variable domain (rest looked up from reference TRBV7-2 and TRBJ2-1): GAGVSQSPSNKVTEKGKDVELRCDPISGHTALYWYRQSLGQGLEFLIYFQGNSAPDKSGLPSDRFSAERTGGSVSTLTIQRTQQEDSAVYLCASSLRPQDEQFFGPGTRLTVL.

The J gene is TRBJ2-5, the V gene TRBV19; D not resolved. The V end was cut by 1 base, the J end by 2 bases, with 8 bases between. The CDR3 spans 14 residues. Germline-derived CDR1 and CDR2 are LNHDA and SQIVND (reference sequence). CDR3 amino acids: CASSIGPLQETQYF. Here the CDR3 DNA reads TGTGCCAGTAGTATAGGTCCTTTGCAAGAGACCCAGTACTTC. The whole variable domain, filled in from reference TRBV19 and TRBJ2-5, reads DGGITQSPKYLFRKEGQNVTLSCEQNLNHDAMYWYRQDPGQGLRLIYYSQIVNDFQKGDIAEGYSVSREKKESFPLTVTSAQKNPTAFYLCASSIGPLQETQYFGPGTRLLVL.

The chain joins TRBV11-2 to TRBJ2-7; perhaps TRBD1 as D (5 bases). CDR1 is SGHAT and CDR2 is FQNNGV in the germline V gene. The CDR3 has 12 amino acids. V lost 5 bases to trimming and J lost 3 bases, with 8 bases between them. CDR3 nucleotides: TGTGCCAGCAGCATCGACAGCTACGAGCAGTACTTC. Translated, it gives CASSIDSYEQYF.

The chain combines TRBV12-5 with TRBJ2-2; TRBD1 is a possible D gene (6 bases). Trimming cost V 5 bases and J 1 base, with 26 bases left between them. CDR1 and CDR2 from the germline V gene are LGHNT and FRNRAP. This CDR3 contains 20 residues. The CDR3 protein is CASGKRHRDITTQNTGELFF. CDR3 bases: TGTGCTAGTGGTAAGAGACACCGGGACATAACGACACAGAACACCGGGGAGCTGTTTTTT.